These T cell receptor beta chains were read from a single sample in a study of T cells in Graves' hyperthyroidism and ophthalmopathy. Via MiXCR, TCRdb re-called the multiplex PCR reads, giving one row per CDR3 protein. The sample lists 300,000 to 350,000 distinct CDR3 sequences; roughly 18% were seen once. What was sequenced was blood. Every receptor here comes from a woman between 50 and 59 years old with Graves' hyperthyroidism. Each CDR3 is given with its conserved first and last residue. The D gene is left open where the match is weak. Not all rows give a size; the values are once, few, many and, for expanded clones, a class.

J | size | V | D | CDR3 | DNA
TRBJ1-1 | many | TRBV30 | NA | CAWSSTVSNTEAFF | TGTGCCTGGTCCTCAACGGTCTCGAACACTGAAGCTTTCTTT
TRBJ1-4 | NA | TRBV30 | NA | CAWSVNGPGEKLFF | TGTGCCTGGAGTGTCAATGGGCCCGGTGAAAAACTGTTTTTT
TRBJ2-3 | many | TRBV11-2 | TRBD2 | CASSSMTSGAPDTQYF | TGTGCCAGCAGCTCGATGACTAGCGGGGCTCCAGATACGCAGTATTTT
TRBJ1-1 | NA | TRBV6-5 | TRBD1 | CASSYLQGDTEAFF | TGTGCCAGCAGTTACCTACAGGGGGACACTGAAGCTTTCTTT
TRBJ1-2 | NA | TRBV7-2 | NA | CASSASGTTLPGYTF | TGTGCCAGCAGCGCCTCCGGGACAACCCTCCCTGGCTACACCTTC
TRBJ2-7 | many | TRBV20-1 | NA | CSARDTRDYEQYF | TGCAGTGCTAGAGATACCAGGGACTACGAGCAGTACTTC
TRBJ2-1 | many | TRBV2 | TRBD2 | CASSGALAVSLNEQFF | TGTGCCAGCAGTGGGGCCCTAGCGGTTAGCCTCAATGAGCAGTTCTTC
TRBJ2-7 | NA | TRBV19 | TRBD2 | CASSITSGYYEQYF | TGTGCCAGTAGTATTACTAGCGGATACTACGAGCAGTACTTC
TRBJ2-3 | NA | TRBV11-2 | NA | CASSLSQLTDTQYF | TGTGCCAGCAGCTTATCCCAGCTAACAGATACGCAGTATTTT
TRBJ2-3 | NA | TRBV12-3/TRBV12-4 | NA | CTSSFLPQGGTDTQYF | TGTACCAGCAGTTTTCTACCACAGGGCGGCACAGATACGCAGTATTTT
TRBJ1-1 | many | TRBV6-1 | NA | CASTQLGTDHTEAFF | TGTGCCAGCACTCAACTAGGGACGGATCACACTGAAGCTTTCTTT
TRBJ2-1 | NA | TRBV7-7 | NA | CAVRTAQMGYNEQFF | TGTGCCGTTCGGACAGCCCAGATGGGATACAATGAGCAGTTCTTC
TRBJ2-1 | few | TRBV30 | NA | CAWTRQVYNEQFF | TGTGCCTGGACAAGACAGGTTTACAATGAGCAGTTCTTC
TRBJ1-1 | many | TRBV6-5 | NA | CASSYSGRGLRNTEAFF | TGTGCCAGCAGTTACTCCGGCAGGGGCCTCAGGAACACTGAAGCTTTCTTT
TRBJ1-1 | NA | TRBV7-3 | NA | CASSLHGDTEAFF | TGTGCCAGCAGCTTACACGGGGACACTGAAGCTTTCTTT
TRBJ1-2 | NA | TRBV6-1 | NA | CASHGGGLAHQGYTF | TGTGCCAGCCATGGGGGGGGGCTCGCCCACCAGGGCTACACCTTC
TRBJ2-7 | NA | TRBV10-3 | TRBD1 | CAIRDAGTVSYEQYF | TGTGCCATCAGAGATGCAGGGACAGTGTCCTACGAGCAGTACTTC
TRBJ2-1 | many | TRBV28 | NA | CASSPQDRARANEQFF | TGTGCCAGCAGCCCCCAGGACCGAGCCCGGGCCAATGAGCAGTTCTTC
TRBJ2-2 | few | TRBV27 | NA | CASSLMTGNTGELFF | TGTGCCAGCAGTCTCATGACAGGGAACACCGGGGAGCTGTTTTTT
TRBJ2-2 | NA | TRBV25-1 | NA | CASSAFTGELFF | TGTGCCAGCAGTGCCTTCACCGGGGAGCTGTTTTTT
TRBJ2-3 | NA | TRBV29-1 | NA | CSVGVGDTQYF | TGCAGCGTTGGTGTTGGAGATACGCAGTATTTT
TRBJ2-2 | NA | TRBV3-1 | NA | CASSQGSGIPANTGELFF | TGTGCCAGCAGCCAGGGCTCAGGGATACCTGCGAACACCGGGGAGCTGTTTTTT
TRBJ1-2 | NA | TRBV13 | TRBD1 | CASSSGTGRYGYTF | TGTGCCAGCAGCTCCGGGACAGGGCGCTATGGCTACACCTTC
TRBJ1-4 | many | TRBV7-2 | NA | CASSPGGPFNEKLFF | TGTGCCAGCAGCCCGGGGGGACCGTTTAATGAAAAACTGTTTTTT
TRBJ1-1 | many | TRBV28 | NA | CASSLRTWAGAFF | TGTGCCAGCAGCCTCAGGACCTGGGCGGGCGCTTTCTTT
TRBJ2-1 | NA | TRBV19 | TRBD1 | CASSFGQGYNEQFF | TGTGCCAGTAGTTTCGGACAGGGGTACAATGAGCAGTTCTTC
TRBJ1-1 | many | TRBV3-1 | NA | CASSDMNTEAFF | TGTGCCAGCAGCGACATGAACACTGAAGCTTTCTTT
TRBJ1-2 | NA | TRBV28 | NA | CASSLIGGNNYGYTF | TGTGCCAGCAGTTTAATCGGGGGGAATAACTATGGCTACACCTTC
TRBJ2-5 | NA | TRBV12-3/TRBV12-4 | TRBD2 | CASSLSGGQTQETQYF | TGTGCCAGCAGTCTCAGCGGGGGGCAAACTCAAGAGACCCAGTACTTC
TRBJ2-3 | NA | TRBV9 | NA | CASSSPPSTDTQYF | TGTGCCAGCAGCTCCCCGCCTAGCACAGATACGCAGTATTTT
TRBJ1-1 | few | TRBV29-1 | NA | CSGATDLGTEAFF | TGCAGCGGAGCGACGGACCTGGGGACTGAAGCTTTCTTT
TRBJ2-3 | many | TRBV11-2 | NA | CASSRYRQRVTDTQYF | TGTGCCAGCAGCCGATATCGACAGAGAGTCACAGATACGCAGTATTTT
TRBJ2-3 | NA | TRBV4-1 | TRBD2 | CASSEREDTQYF | TGCGCCAGCAGCGAGCGGGAAGATACGCAGTATTTT
TRBJ1-4 | NA | TRBV28 | NA | CASDGGLREKLFF | TGTGCCAGTGACGGGGGATTAAGAGAAAAACTGTTTTTT
TRBJ2-7 | many | TRBV28 | NA | CASSLRGYEQYF | TGTGCCAGCAGTTTGCGGGGCTACGAGCAGTACTTC
TRBJ1-5 | many | TRBV5-5 | NA | CASSLWGAEHQPQHF | TGTGCCAGCAGCTTGTGGGGGGCTGAACATCAGCCCCAGCATTTT
TRBJ1-1 | many | TRBV18 | NA | CASSPITGMNTEAFF | TGTGCCAGCTCACCGATCACAGGGATGAACACTGAAGCTTTCTTT
TRBJ1-4 | many | TRBV20-1 | NA | CSASISGEKLFF | TGCAGTGCTTCCATCTCAGGGGAAAAACTGTTTTTT
TRBJ2-7 | few | TRBV28 | NA | CASSFGGEGVIYEQYF | TGTGCCAGCAGTTTTGGGGGGGAGGGGGTGATCTACGAGCAGTACTTC
TRBJ2-3 | many | TRBV2 | NA | CASSWGPSLADTQYF | TGTGCCAGCAGTTGGGGACCCTCCTTAGCAGATACGCAGTATTTT